The rows below give T cell receptor beta chains drawn from one sample of a study of shared clonotypes between healthy human individuals. The table came from immunoSEQ multiplex PCR; TCRdb's copy has only in-frame clones and leaves some out. Altogether 650,000 to 700,000 clones are present, around 91% being singletons, with the ten largest covering 34%. Sequencing was carried out using memory CD8+ T cells from PBMCs. The receptors originated from a man aged 18 to 29 in good health. Some clones in this sample may be carry-over from other donors' samples. Each CDR3 is given with its conserved first and last residue. The order of the fields is clone size, V gene, J gene, D gene, CDR3 DNA, CDR3 protein. A D gene is named only where the DNA matches it firmly. Rows may omit the clone size; those that give it use once, few, many or a size class.

clone size: -
V gene: TRBV10-3
J gene: TRBJ2-7
D gene: -
CDR3 DNA: TGTGCCATCAGTGAGTCTTATCCAGCCTACGAGCAGTACTTC
CDR3 protein: CAISESYPAYEQYF

clone size: -
V gene: TRBV15
J gene: TRBJ2-7
D gene: TRBD2
CDR3 DNA: TGTGCCACCAGCAGAAGGGCGGGAGTTTACGAGCAGTACTTC
CDR3 protein: CATSRRAGVYEQYF

clone size: -
V gene: TRBV27
J gene: TRBJ2-1
D gene: -
CDR3 DNA: TGTGCCAGCAGTAACCGGGTCTCTTCCCTATATGAGCAGTTCTTC
CDR3 protein: CASSNRVSSLYEQFF

clone size: -
V gene: TRBV7-8
J gene: TRBJ2-5
D gene: -
CDR3 DNA: TGTGCCAGCAGCTTTGACGGGACCCATCCCCAAGAGACCCAGTACTTC
CDR3 protein: CASSFDGTHPQETQYF

clone size: -
V gene: TRBV10-3
J gene: TRBJ2-7
D gene: TRBD1
CDR3 DNA: TGTGCCATCAGTGATAGGACAGGAGGCGAGCAGTACTTC
CDR3 protein: CAISDRTGGEQYF

clone size: -
V gene: TRBV5-6
J gene: TRBJ2-7
D gene: TRBD1
CDR3 DNA: TGTGCCAGCAGCTTGGGGACAGGGGGATATCGCGAGCAGTACTTC
CDR3 protein: CASSLGTGGYREQYF

clone size: -
V gene: TRBV4-3
J gene: TRBJ2-1
D gene: -
CDR3 DNA: TGCGCCAGCAGCCAAGTGGAGGGGGCAGGTGAGCAGTTCTTC
CDR3 protein: CASSQVEGAGEQFF

clone size: -
V gene: TRBV11-2
J gene: TRBJ1-5
D gene: -
CDR3 DNA: TGTGCCAGCAGCTTAAATTTTAGACATAGCAATCAGCCCCAGCATTTT
CDR3 protein: CASSLNFRHSNQPQHF

clone size: -
V gene: TRBV1
J gene: TRBJ1-2
D gene: -
CDR3 DNA: TGCACCAGCAGCCAAGATACGGGATGCTTC
CDR3 protein: CTSSQDTGCF

clone size: -
V gene: TRBV2
J gene: TRBJ2-1
D gene: TRBD2
CDR3 DNA: TGTGCCAGCCCCCGAGGGGGTTGGGGACTAGCGGGAGGGCCGGGCAATGAGCAGTTCTTC
CDR3 protein: CASPRGGWGLAGGPGNEQFF

clone size: once
V gene: TRBV12-5
J gene: TRBJ2-3
D gene: -
CDR3 DNA: TGTGCTAGTGGTTTAGGTGGCAGGGCTGAGGGTACGCAGTATTTT
CDR3 protein: CASGLGGRAEGTQYF

clone size: -
V gene: TRBV5-6
J gene: TRBJ1-1
D gene: -
CDR3 DNA: TGTGCCAGCAGCTTGGGGGTCAAGAACACTGAAGCTTTCTTT
CDR3 protein: CASSLGVKNTEAFF

clone size: once
V gene: TRBV4-3
J gene: TRBJ2-3
D gene: -
CDR3 DNA: TGCGCCAGCAGCCAAGAAAGCACAGATACGCAGTATTTT
CDR3 protein: CASSQESTDTQYF

clone size: -
V gene: TRBV28
J gene: TRBJ2-2
D gene: -
CDR3 DNA: TGTGCCAGCAGTCACAGGCGAACCACCGGGGAGCTGTTTTTT
CDR3 protein: CASSHRRTTGELFF

clone size: -
V gene: TRBV28
J gene: TRBJ2-7
D gene: -
CDR3 DNA: TGTGCCAGCAGCTGGGCGGTACAGGGCTACGAGCAGTACTTC
CDR3 protein: CASSWAVQGYEQYF

clone size: -
V gene: TRBV11-2
J gene: TRBJ2-1
D gene: -
CDR3 DNA: TGTGCCAGCAGCTTATTATGGGGGGAACCTTACGATGAGCAGTTCTTC
CDR3 protein: CASSLLWGEPYDEQFF

clone size: -
V gene: TRBV10-3
J gene: TRBJ2-2
D gene: -
CDR3 DNA: TGTGCCATCAGTGATGGGGGCACCGGGGAGCTGTTTTTT
CDR3 protein: CAISDGGTGELFF

clone size: -
V gene: TRBV9
J gene: TRBJ2-1
D gene: TRBD2
CDR3 DNA: TGTGCCAGCAGCGTAGGTCTAGCGGTCAATGAGCAGTTCTTC
CDR3 protein: CASSVGLAVNEQFF

clone size: -
V gene: TRBV5-1
J gene: TRBJ2-5
D gene: TRBD1
CDR3 DNA: TGCGCCAGCAGCGAGGGGGCTTCCCTCCAAGAGACCCAGTACTTC
CDR3 protein: CASSEGASLQETQYF

clone size: -
V gene: TRBV5-6
J gene: TRBJ1-4
D gene: TRBD1
CDR3 DNA: TGTGCCAGCAGCGTGACAGGGATTAATGAAAAACTGTTTTTT
CDR3 protein: CASSVTGINEKLFF

clone size: -
V gene: TRBV11-2
J gene: TRBJ2-7
D gene: -
CDR3 DNA: TGTGCCAGCAGCTTGGGCGGATCCTACGAGCAGTACTTC
CDR3 protein: CASSLGGSYEQYF

clone size: -
V gene: TRBV27
J gene: TRBJ2-4
D gene: TRBD1
CDR3 DNA: TGTGCCAGCAGTTTCGAGACAGGGCAAATTCAGTACTTC
CDR3 protein: CASSFETGQIQYF

clone size: once
V gene: TRBV10-3
J gene: TRBJ2-7
D gene: TRBD2
CDR3 DNA: TGTGCCATCACCAATCTAGCGGGAAACTCCTACGAGCAGTACTTC
CDR3 protein: CAITNLAGNSYEQYF

clone size: -
V gene: TRBV2
J gene: TRBJ2-6
D gene: TRBD2
CDR3 DNA: TGTGCCAGCAGTCCTCGAGGGCTAGCGGGAGTCTCTGGGGCCAACGTCCTGACTTTC
CDR3 protein: CASSPRGLAGVSGANVLTF

clone size: -
V gene: TRBV19
J gene: TRBJ2-1
D gene: -
CDR3 DNA: TGTGCCAGTAGTATAATTTTGGAGGTTAGCGCTGAGCAGTTCTTC
CDR3 protein: CASSIILEVSAEQFF

clone size: once
V gene: TRBV28
J gene: TRBJ2-3
D gene: TRBD2
CDR3 DNA: TGTGCCAGCAGTTTACTGGCGGGAGTTGCAGATACGCAGTATTTT
CDR3 protein: CASSLLAGVADTQYF

clone size: -
V gene: TRBV30
J gene: TRBJ2-5
D gene: TRBD2
CDR3 DNA: TGTGCCTGTGCTAGCGGGAGAGACCAAGAGACCCAGTACTTC
CDR3 protein: CACASGRDQETQYF

clone size: -
V gene: TRBV11-2
J gene: TRBJ1-2
D gene: TRBD1
CDR3 DNA: TGTGCCAGCAGCTGGACAGGGTCTGGCTACACCTTC
CDR3 protein: CASSWTGSGYTF

clone size: once
V gene: TRBV4-1
J gene: TRBJ2-7
D gene: TRBD1
CDR3 DNA: TGCGCCAGCAGCCAAGATCTCAGGGGGAACGAGCAGTACTTC
CDR3 protein: CASSQDLRGNEQYF

clone size: -
V gene: TRBV5-4
J gene: TRBJ2-7
D gene: -
CDR3 DNA: TGTGCCAGCAGCGCCGGGATCTCCTTTTTGGAGCAGTACTTC
CDR3 protein: CASSAGISFLEQYF

clone size: -
V gene: TRBV27
J gene: TRBJ2-7
D gene: -
CDR3 DNA: TGTGCCAGCGGTGACTACGAGCAGTACTTC
CDR3 protein: CASGDYEQYF

clone size: -
V gene: TRBV29-1
J gene: TRBJ2-2
D gene: -
CDR3 DNA: TGCAGCGTTGAACGGGCCGGTTCTAACACCGGGGAGCTGTTTTTT
CDR3 protein: CSVERAGSNTGELFF

clone size: -
V gene: TRBV7-9
J gene: TRBJ1-2
D gene: -
CDR3 DNA: TGTGCCAGCAGCTTAGGGTTACCCCGGGGAGGCTACACCTTC
CDR3 protein: CASSLGLPRGGYTF

clone size: -
V gene: TRBV19
J gene: TRBJ1-4
D gene: TRBD1
CDR3 DNA: TGTGCCAGTAGTTTGGACAGGGCGAGCGATGAAAAACTGTTTTTT
CDR3 protein: CASSLDRASDEKLFF

clone size: once
V gene: TRBV10-3
J gene: TRBJ2-5
D gene: -
CDR3 DNA: TGTGCCATCAGTGATAGGGCTCAAGAGACCCAGTACTTC
CDR3 protein: CAISDRAQETQYF

clone size: -
V gene: TRBV7-7
J gene: TRBJ2-7
D gene: -
CDR3 DNA: TGTGCCAGCAGCCCCGCCGTTAGTTACGAGCAGTACTTC
CDR3 protein: CASSPAVSYEQYF

clone size: -
V gene: TRBV11-2
J gene: TRBJ2-2
D gene: -
CDR3 DNA: TGTGCCAGCAGCTGGGGGGCGCGGCACACCGGGGAGCTGTTTTTT
CDR3 protein: CASSWGARHTGELFF

clone size: -
V gene: TRBV7-9
J gene: TRBJ2-1
D gene: -
CDR3 DNA: TGTGCCAGCAGCTTAGGTGGACGAGACAATGAGCAGTTCTTC
CDR3 protein: CASSLGGRDNEQFF

clone size: -
V gene: TRBV4-1
J gene: TRBJ1-2
D gene: -
CDR3 DNA: TGCGCCAGCAGCCAAGAGGCGGGGGCCCCTACTAACTATGGCTACACCTTC
CDR3 protein: CASSQEAGAPTNYGYTF

clone size: -
V gene: TRBV5-6
J gene: TRBJ2-5
D gene: -
CDR3 DNA: TGTGCCAGCAGCTTGGGTGGGCGGTACCAAGAGACCCAGTACTTC
CDR3 protein: CASSLGGRYQETQYF

clone size: -
V gene: TRBV7-9
J gene: TRBJ1-2
D gene: -
CDR3 DNA: TGTGCCAGCAGCTTAGTTCGGGACATATCTAACTATGGCTACACCTTC
CDR3 protein: CASSLVRDISNYGYTF

clone size: -
V gene: TRBV7-8
J gene: TRBJ1-1
D gene: TRBD1
CDR3 DNA: TGTGCCAGCAGCTCGGGACAGATCAACACTGAAGCTTTCTTT
CDR3 protein: CASSSGQINTEAFF

clone size: -
V gene: TRBV5-6
J gene: TRBJ1-3
D gene: -
CDR3 DNA: TGTGCCAGCAGCTTCGGGGGTCGCTCTGGAAACACCATATATTTT
CDR3 protein: CASSFGGRSGNTIYF

clone size: -
V gene: TRBV6-4
J gene: TRBJ2-2
D gene: -
CDR3 DNA: TGTGCCAGCAGTGACTCGAGTTACGGGGAGCTGTTTTTT
CDR3 protein: CASSDSSYGELFF

clone size: -
V gene: TRBV7-2
J gene: TRBJ1-5
D gene: TRBD1
CDR3 DNA: TGTGCCAGCAGCCAGACAGGGTTTAGTAATCAGCCCCAGCATTTT
CDR3 protein: CASSQTGFSNQPQHF

clone size: -
V gene: TRBV28
J gene: TRBJ2-7
D gene: -
CDR3 DNA: TGTGCCAGCAGCCTGGGGGGGCACGAGCAGTACTTC
CDR3 protein: CASSLGGHEQYF

clone size: -
V gene: TRBV30
J gene: TRBJ2-7
D gene: -
CDR3 DNA: TGTGCCTGGAGTGTTGGCGGGCGGTACGAGCAGTACTTC
CDR3 protein: CAWSVGGRYEQYF

clone size: -
V gene: TRBV19
J gene: TRBJ2-3
D gene: -
CDR3 DNA: TGTGCCACCCGGACAGGGAGGGGCACAGATACGCAGTATTTT
CDR3 protein: CATRTGRGTDTQYF

clone size: -
V gene: TRBV4-2
J gene: TRBJ2-1
D gene: TRBD2
CDR3 DNA: TGTGCCAGCAGCCACGCACTAGCGGGAGTGAACAATGAGCAGTTCTTC
CDR3 protein: CASSHALAGVNNEQFF

clone size: -
V gene: TRBV14
J gene: TRBJ1-2
D gene: TRBD1
CDR3 DNA: TGTGCCAGCAGCCAAACGACAGGGGTAAATGGCTACACCTTC
CDR3 protein: CASSQTTGVNGYTF

clone size: -
V gene: TRBV6-4
J gene: TRBJ2-3
D gene: -
CDR3 DNA: TGTGCCAGTGGATGGGGACACCCCCCAGATACGCAGTATTTT
CDR3 protein: CASGWGHPPDTQYF

clone size: -
V gene: TRBV27
J gene: TRBJ1-5
D gene: -
CDR3 DNA: TGTGCCAGCAGGGGCCTCGAGGTCAATCAGCCCCAGCATTTT
CDR3 protein: CASRGLEVNQPQHF

clone size: -
V gene: TRBV7-2
J gene: TRBJ1-1
D gene: -
CDR3 DNA: TGTGCCAGCAGCTTTCGGCAGGGGTACACTGAAGCTTTCTTT
CDR3 protein: CASSFRQGYTEAFF

clone size: -
V gene: TRBV7-9
J gene: TRBJ2-1
D gene: TRBD2
CDR3 DNA: TGTGCCAGCAGCTTAATACTAGCGGGAGCAGATGAGCAGTTCTTC
CDR3 protein: CASSLILAGADEQFF

clone size: -
V gene: TRBV4-1
J gene: TRBJ1-1
D gene: -
CDR3 DNA: TGCGCCAGCAGCCAAGATGCGTCCAGGGTGAACACTGAAGCTTTCTTT
CDR3 protein: CASSQDASRVNTEAFF

clone size: -
V gene: TRBV4-3
J gene: TRBJ1-5
D gene: -
CDR3 DNA: TGCGCCAGCAGCTCCGATCGGAGGGGCAATCAGCCCCAGCATTTT
CDR3 protein: CASSSDRRGNQPQHF

clone size: -
V gene: TRBV27
J gene: TRBJ2-5
D gene: -
CDR3 DNA: TGTGCCAGCAGTTTATCGCCAGGAACCCTCCAAGAGACCCAGTACTTC
CDR3 protein: CASSLSPGTLQETQYF

clone size: -
V gene: TRBV7-9
J gene: TRBJ2-3
D gene: -
CDR3 DNA: TGTGCCAGCAGCTTCCAGAGCGGCACAGATACGCAGTATTTT
CDR3 protein: CASSFQSGTDTQYF

clone size: -
V gene: TRBV29-1
J gene: TRBJ2-1
D gene: -
CDR3 DNA: TGCAGCGTCCCTAGAGTCGGGTCCTACAATGAGCAGTTCTTC
CDR3 protein: CSVPRVGSYNEQFF

clone size: -
V gene: TRBV11-3
J gene: TRBJ2-7
D gene: -
CDR3 DNA: TGTGCCAGCCGAAACAGGGCCTACGAGCAGTACTTC
CDR3 protein: CASRNRAYEQYF